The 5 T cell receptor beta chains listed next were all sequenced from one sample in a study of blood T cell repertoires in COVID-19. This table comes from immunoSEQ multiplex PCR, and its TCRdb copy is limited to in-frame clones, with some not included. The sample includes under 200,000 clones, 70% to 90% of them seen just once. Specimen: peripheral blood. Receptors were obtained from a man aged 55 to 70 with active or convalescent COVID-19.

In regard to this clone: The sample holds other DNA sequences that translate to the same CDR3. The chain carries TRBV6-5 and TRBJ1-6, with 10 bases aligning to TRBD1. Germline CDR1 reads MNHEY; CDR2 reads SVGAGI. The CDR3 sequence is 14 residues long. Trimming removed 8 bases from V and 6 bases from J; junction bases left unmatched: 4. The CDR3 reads CASGRDRGNSPLHF. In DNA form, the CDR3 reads TGTGCCAGCGGCCGGGACAGGGGTAATTCACCCCTCCACTTT.

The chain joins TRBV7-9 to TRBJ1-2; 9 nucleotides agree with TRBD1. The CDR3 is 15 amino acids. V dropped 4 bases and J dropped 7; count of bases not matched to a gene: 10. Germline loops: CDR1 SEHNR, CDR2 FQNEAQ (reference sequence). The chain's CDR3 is CASSSLTGGLFGYTF. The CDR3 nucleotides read TGTGCCAGCAGCTCCCTAACAGGGGGCCTGTTTGGCTACACCTTC.

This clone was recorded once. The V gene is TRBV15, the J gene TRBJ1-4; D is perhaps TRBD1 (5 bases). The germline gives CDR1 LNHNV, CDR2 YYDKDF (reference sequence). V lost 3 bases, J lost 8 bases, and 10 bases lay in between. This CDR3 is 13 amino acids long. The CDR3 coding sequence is TGTGCCACCAGCAGCGTACGGGGGGAAAAACTGTTTTTT. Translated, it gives CATSSVRGEKLFF. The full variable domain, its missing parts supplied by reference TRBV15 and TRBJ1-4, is DAMVIQNPRYQVTQFGKPVTLSCSQTLNHNVMYWYQQKSSQAPKLLFHYYDKDFNNEADTPDNFQSRRPNTSFCFLDIRSPGLGDTAMYLCATSSVRGEKLFFGSGTQLSVL.

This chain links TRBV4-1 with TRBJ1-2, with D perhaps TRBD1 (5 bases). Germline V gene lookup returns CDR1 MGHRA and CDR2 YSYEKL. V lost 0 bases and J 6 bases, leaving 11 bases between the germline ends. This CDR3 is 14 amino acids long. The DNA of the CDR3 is TGCGCCAGCAGCCAAGAGTATCGGGGGAATGGCTACACCTTC. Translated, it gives CASSQEYRGNGYTF.

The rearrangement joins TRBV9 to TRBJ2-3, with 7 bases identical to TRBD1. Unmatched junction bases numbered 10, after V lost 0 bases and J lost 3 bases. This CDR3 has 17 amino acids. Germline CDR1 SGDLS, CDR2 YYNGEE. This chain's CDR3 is CASSVALVGDSTDTQYF. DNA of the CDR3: TGTGCCAGCAGCGTAGCTTTAGTGGGGGACAGTACAGATACGCAGTATTTT.